This paragraph reports one T cell receptor beta chain. This clonotype was recorded a few times. Its target antigen remains unknown. Nothing much larger sits one base from this clone, and base qualities are not available. The meaning of the sample's treatment or condition label: allogeneic hematopoietic cell transplantation with graft depleted of TCRalphabeta T cells and CD19 B cells. TCRalphabeta/CD19-depleted allogeneic hematopoietic cell grafts were given to the transplant recipients, all of whom were children. Library creation used PCR. Sequencer: Illumina HiSeq 2500. TCR library preparation used molecular barcoding, with unique molecular identifiers applied to normalize quantification of the TCRbeta repertoire. The public reads were quality trimmed at Q25 with fastp and then assembled into clones with MiXCR by TCRdb, keeping productive beta chains. CDR3 protein sequences are deduplicated, and each keeps its most common genes and DNA. The table for this sample lists 75,000 to 90,000 distinct CDR3 sequences; approximately 14% of them were counted only once. Around a quarter of the sample is held by the ten biggest clonotypes.

This specimen comes from a study of T-cell reconstitution after alpha-beta-depleted transplantation in children (dated by TCRdb to 2015 to 2016). Turning to the overall study: The study quantitatively tracked T-cell immune reconstitution after TCRalphabeta/CD19-depleted allogeneic hematopoietic cell transplantation in children using TCR repertoire profiling. Paper-wide results and their limitations: In some patients, the high TCRbeta diversity seen at day 60 was put down to recipient T cells and intrathymic progenitors that had survived conditioning. The frequencies of hyperexpanded clones fell over the following months, and after one year, T-cell counts and TCRbeta diversity were mostly attributed to newly produced T cells. About two months after transplant, the apparently early recovery of alphabetaT-cell counts reportedly depended on just several hundred clones that had expanded rapidly and came from non-depleted graft cells.

Specimen: PBMCs, mostly from graft donor cells, collected 180 days after TCRalphabeta/CD19-depleted stem cell transplant. This TCR derives from a male patient between 2 and 15 years old who had a stem cell transplant for acute lymphoblastic leukemia, so the T cells may come from the graft donor.

DNA sequence: TGTGCCAGCAGGGGGACGTACCAAGAGACCCAGTACTTC. Its protein reads: CASRGTYQETQYF. This chain joins TRBV28 to TRBJ2-5; the D region may be TRBD1 or TRBD2, each matching 5 bases equally. CDR1 MDHEN and CDR2 SYDVKM were looked up in the germline V gene. The CDR3 contains 13 residues, cysteine and phenylalanine counted. The kept DNA is CDR3 alone, 39 bases in frame from the first base. V is cut by 6 bases and J by 0 bases, and the space between the germline ends is 8 bases.